The present entry profiles one T cell receptor beta chain with its context. The target antigen is unknown. The germline V gene has CDR1 LGHNA and CDR2 YNFKEQ. The CDR3 is 14 residues long. The junction had 0 bases not matched to a gene; V was cut back by 0 bases and J by 3 bases. These data originate in a study of T cell repertoires in cytomegalovirus infection. Study context: It was the public TCR beta signatures that indicated both CMV infection and matching HLA type.

Study-level points and caveats: The study identified carriers of CMV plus the relevant HLA from cumulative public TCR beta family frequency.

A single record per CDR3 protein comes from TCRdb applying MiXCR to the reads. The data contain 45,000 to 65,000 distinct CDR3 sequences, 20% of them singletons. The rearrangement uses TRBV4-2 and TRBJ2-7; the match to TRBD2 covers 9 bases. The receptor's source is a human donor in good health (CMV status not recorded). Some clones in this sample may be carry-over from other donors' samples. Sequencing used CD8+ T cells from cultured PBMCs, obtained from culture after CMV antigen stimulation. CDR3 loop: CASSQEAGGYEQYF. The CDR3 nucleotides read TGTGCCAGCAGCCAAGAAGCGGGGGGCTACGAGCAGTACTTC.